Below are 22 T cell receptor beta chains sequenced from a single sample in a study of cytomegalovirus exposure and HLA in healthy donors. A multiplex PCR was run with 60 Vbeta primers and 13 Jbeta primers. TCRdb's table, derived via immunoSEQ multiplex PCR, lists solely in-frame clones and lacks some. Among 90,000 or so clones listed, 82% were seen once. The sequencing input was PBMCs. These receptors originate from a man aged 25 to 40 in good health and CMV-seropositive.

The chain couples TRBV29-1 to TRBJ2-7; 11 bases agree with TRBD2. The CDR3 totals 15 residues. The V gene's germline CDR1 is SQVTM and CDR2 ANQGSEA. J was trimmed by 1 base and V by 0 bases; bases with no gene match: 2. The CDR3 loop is CSVEEASGRSYEQYF. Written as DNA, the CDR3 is TGCAGCGTTGAAGAGGCTAGCGGGAGGTCCTACGAGCAGTACTTC.

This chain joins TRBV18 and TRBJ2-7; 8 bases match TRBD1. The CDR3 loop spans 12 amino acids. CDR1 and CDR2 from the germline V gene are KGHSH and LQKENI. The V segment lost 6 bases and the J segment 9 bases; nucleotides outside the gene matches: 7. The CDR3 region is CASSTGQGRQYF. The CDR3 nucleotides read TGTGCCAGCTCGACAGGACAGGGTCGGCAGTACTTC.

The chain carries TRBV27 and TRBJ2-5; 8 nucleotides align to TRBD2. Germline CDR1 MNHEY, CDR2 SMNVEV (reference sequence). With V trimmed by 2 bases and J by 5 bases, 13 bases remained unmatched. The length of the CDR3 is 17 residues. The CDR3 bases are TGTGCCAGCAGTTTAAGGGGCGTGGACTTAGCGGGGGAGACCCAGTACTTC. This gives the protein CASSLRGVDLAGETQYF.

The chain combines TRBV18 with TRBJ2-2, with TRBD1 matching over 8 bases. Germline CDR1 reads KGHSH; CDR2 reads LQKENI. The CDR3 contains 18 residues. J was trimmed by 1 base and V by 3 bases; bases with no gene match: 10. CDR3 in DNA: TGTGCCAGCTCACCGACCATGACGGGACAGGTGAACACCGGGGAGCTGTTTTTT. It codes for CASSPTMTGQVNTGELFF.

The CDR3 sequence: CIAEGDGYTF. In DNA, the CDR3 is TGCATCGCTGAGGGGGATGGCTACACCTTC. The V and J genes are TRBV20-1 and TRBJ1-2; a weak D match, TRBD1 (6 bases). Per germline, CDR1 DFQATT and CDR2 SNEGSKA (reference sequence). The CDR3 loop spans 10 amino acids.

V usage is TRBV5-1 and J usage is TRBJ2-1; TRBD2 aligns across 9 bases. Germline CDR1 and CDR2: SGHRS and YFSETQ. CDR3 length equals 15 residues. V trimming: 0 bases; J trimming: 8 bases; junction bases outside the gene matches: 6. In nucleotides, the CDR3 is TGCGCCAGCAGCTTGGAAGCTAGCGGGAACTATGAGCAGTTCTTC. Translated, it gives CASSLEASGNYEQFF.

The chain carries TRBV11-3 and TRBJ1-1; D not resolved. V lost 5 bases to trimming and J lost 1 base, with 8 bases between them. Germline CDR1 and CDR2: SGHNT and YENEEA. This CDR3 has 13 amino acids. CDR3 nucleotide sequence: TGTGCCAGCAGCCCGACATGGAACACTGAAGCTTTCTTT. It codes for CASSPTWNTEAFF.

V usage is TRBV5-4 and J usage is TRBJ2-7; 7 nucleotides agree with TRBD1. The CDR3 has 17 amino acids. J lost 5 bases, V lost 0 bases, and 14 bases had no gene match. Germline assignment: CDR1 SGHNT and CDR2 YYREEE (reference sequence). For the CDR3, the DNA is TGTGCCAGCAGCTTGGGGCCCCGGACAGCTCAGGGGGACGAGCAGTACTTC. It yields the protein CASSLGPRTAQGDEQYF.

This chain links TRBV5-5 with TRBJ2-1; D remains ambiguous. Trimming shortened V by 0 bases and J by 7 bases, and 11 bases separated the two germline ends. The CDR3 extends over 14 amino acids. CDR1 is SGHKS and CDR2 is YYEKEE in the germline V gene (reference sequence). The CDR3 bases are TGTGCCAGCAGCTTGGACCTAGGTTTGAATGAGCAGTTCTTC. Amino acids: CASSLDLGLNEQFF.

CDR3 in amino acids: CASSYKQGSNQPQHF. The CDR3 DNA reads as TGTGCCAGCAGTTACAAACAGGGGAGCAATCAGCCCCAGCATTTT. The chain uses TRBV6-5 and TRBJ1-5; 7 bases are shared with TRBD1. V lost 2 bases to trimming and J lost 1 base; unmatched junction nucleotides: 2. This CDR3 spans 15 amino acids. Germline CDR1 MNHEY, CDR2 SVGAGI.

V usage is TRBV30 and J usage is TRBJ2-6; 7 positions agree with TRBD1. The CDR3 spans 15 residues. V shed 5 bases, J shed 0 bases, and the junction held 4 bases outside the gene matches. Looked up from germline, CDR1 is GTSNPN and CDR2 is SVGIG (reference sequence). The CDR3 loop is CAWDRAASGANVLTF. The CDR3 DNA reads TGTGCCTGGGACAGGGCGGCCTCTGGGGCCAACGTCCTGACTTTC.

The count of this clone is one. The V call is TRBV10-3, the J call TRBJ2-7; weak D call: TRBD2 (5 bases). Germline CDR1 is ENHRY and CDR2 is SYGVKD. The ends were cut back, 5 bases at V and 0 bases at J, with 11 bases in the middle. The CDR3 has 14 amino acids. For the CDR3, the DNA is TGTGCCATCAGTTACTCGGGGAGCTCCTACGAGCAGTACTTC. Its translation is CAISYSGSSYEQYF.

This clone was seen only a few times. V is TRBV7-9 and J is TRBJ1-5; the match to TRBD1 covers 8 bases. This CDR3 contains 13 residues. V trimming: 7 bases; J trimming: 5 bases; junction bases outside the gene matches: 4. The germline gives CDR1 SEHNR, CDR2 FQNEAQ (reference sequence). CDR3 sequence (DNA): TGTGCCAGCACGGACAGGGCCGATCAGCCCCAGCATTTT. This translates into CASTDRADQPQHF.

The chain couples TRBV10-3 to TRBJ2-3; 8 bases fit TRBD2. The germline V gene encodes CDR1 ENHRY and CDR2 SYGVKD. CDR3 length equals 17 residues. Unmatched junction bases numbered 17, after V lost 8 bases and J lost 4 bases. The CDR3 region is CAILTSGGKGMSDTQYF. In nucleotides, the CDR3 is TGTGCCATCCTCACTAGCGGTGGGAAGGGTATGTCAGATACGCAGTATTTT.

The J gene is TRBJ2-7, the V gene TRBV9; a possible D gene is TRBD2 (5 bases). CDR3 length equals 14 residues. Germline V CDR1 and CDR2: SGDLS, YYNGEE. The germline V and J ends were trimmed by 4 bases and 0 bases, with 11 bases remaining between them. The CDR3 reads CASSPRVSSYEQYF. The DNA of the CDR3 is TGTGCCAGCAGCCCGCGGGTTAGCTCCTACGAGCAGTACTTC.

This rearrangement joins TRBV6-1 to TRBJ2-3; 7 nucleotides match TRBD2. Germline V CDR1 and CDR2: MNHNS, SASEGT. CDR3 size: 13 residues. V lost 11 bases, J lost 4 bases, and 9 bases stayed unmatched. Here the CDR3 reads CACGGGPPDTQYF. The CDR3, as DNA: TGTGCCTGCGGGGGAGGGCCGCCAGATACGCAGTATTTT.

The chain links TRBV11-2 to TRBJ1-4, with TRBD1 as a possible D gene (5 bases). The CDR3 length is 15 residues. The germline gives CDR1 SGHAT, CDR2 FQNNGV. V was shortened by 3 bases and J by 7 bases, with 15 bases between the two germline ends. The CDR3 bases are TGTGCCAGCAGCTTTATACGGGCGGGGACTGAAAAACTGTTTTTT. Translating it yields CASSFIRAGTEKLFF. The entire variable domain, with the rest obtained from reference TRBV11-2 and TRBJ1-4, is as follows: EAGVAQSPRYKIIEKRQSVAFWCNPISGHATLYWYQQILGQGPKLLIQFQNNGVVDDSQLPKDRFSAERLKGVDSTLKIQPAKLEDSAVYLCASSFIRAGTEKLFFGSGTQLSVL.

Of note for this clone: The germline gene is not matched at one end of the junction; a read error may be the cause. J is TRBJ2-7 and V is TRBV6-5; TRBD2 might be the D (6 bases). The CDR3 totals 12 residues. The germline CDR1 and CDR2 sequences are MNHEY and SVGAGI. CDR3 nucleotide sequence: TGTGCCAGCAGTTACTCGAAACTAGCCACGACTTTC. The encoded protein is CASSYSKLATTF.

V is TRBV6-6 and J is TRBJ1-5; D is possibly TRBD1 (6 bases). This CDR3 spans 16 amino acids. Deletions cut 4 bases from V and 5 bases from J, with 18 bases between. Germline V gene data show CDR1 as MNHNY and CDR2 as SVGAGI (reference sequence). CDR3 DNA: TGTGCCAGCAGTTTCCTACAGGGTGTTCTTGATCAGCCCCAGCATTTT. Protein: CASSFLQGVLDQPQHF.

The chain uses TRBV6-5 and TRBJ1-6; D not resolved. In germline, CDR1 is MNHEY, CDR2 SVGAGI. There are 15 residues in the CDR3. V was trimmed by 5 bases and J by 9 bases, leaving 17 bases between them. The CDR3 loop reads CASSPGETSFSPLHF. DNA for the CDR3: TGTGCCAGCAGTCCCGGGGAAACCAGCTTTTCACCCCTCCACTTT.

Here the CDR3 DNA reads TGTGCCAGCGGCACGGGACTAGCTTTCGAGCAGTTCTTC. It encodes CASGTGLAFEQFF. V is TRBV27 and J is TRBJ2-1; 9 bases line up with TRBD2. Germline trimming cut 8 bases from V and 10 bases from J; bases unmatched to any gene: 9. The CDR3 has 13 residues. Germline CDR1 MNHEY, CDR2 SMNVEV (reference sequence).

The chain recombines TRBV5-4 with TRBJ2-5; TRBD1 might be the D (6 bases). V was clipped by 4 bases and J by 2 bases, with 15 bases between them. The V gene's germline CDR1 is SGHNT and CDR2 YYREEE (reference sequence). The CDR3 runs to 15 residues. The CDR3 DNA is TGTGCCAGCAGCCCTAGACAGGCGGCTCAAGAGACCCAGTACTTC. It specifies CASSPRQAAQETQYF.